The present T cell receptor (beta chain) was sequenced within a study of shared clonotypes between healthy human individuals. Turning to this clone: The antigen is undetermined.

Germline V gene sequence: CDR1 LNHDA, CDR2 SQIVND (reference sequence). Trimming left V 3 bases short and J 6 bases short, with 12 bases between. This CDR3 region has 14 residues. The study's findings and limits: The generation probabilities recorded for non-shared clonotypes fell below those of clonotypes shared by all four donors. Naive subsets tended to show greater estimated richness than memory subsets.

Profiled with immunoSEQ multiplex PCR; TCRdb holds only in-frame clones, not every one. This table holds some 2,100,000 clones, under 97% found once. The chain uses TRBV19 and TRBJ2-1, with a tentative D call TRBD2 (6 bases). The sequence was collected from a man between 18 and 35 years old in good health. Specimen: naive CD4+ T cells sorted from blood. Subset defined: CD45RA+ positively selected. CDR3 DNA: TGTGCCAGTAGTATGGAGGGGTTTGGCAATGAGCAGTTCTTC. The encoded protein is CASSMEGFGNEQFF.